This T cell receptor beta chain was identified in a study of T cell changes during pregnancy in multiple sclerosis. Measured with immunoSEQ multiplex PCR; TCRdb has only the in-frame clones, and not every one. Of 69,000 or so clones in the sample, roughly nine tenths were seen once. Specimen: CD4+ T cells from peripheral blood mononuclear cells, collected in the third trimester of pregnancy. The source of this sequence is a female donor in good health, enrolled as a control in a pregnancy study.

CDR3 coding DNA: TGCGCCAGCAGCCAAATGGGGGCAAGACAGTCCCCGAGTGGCTACACCTTC. Protein product: CASSQMGARQSPSGYTF. The chain joins TRBV4-3 to TRBJ1-2; perhaps TRBD1 as D (6 bases). CDR1 is LGHNA and CDR2 is YSLEER in the germline V gene. The CDR3 has 17 amino acids. V dropped 2 bases and J dropped 7 bases, with 23 bases sitting between them.